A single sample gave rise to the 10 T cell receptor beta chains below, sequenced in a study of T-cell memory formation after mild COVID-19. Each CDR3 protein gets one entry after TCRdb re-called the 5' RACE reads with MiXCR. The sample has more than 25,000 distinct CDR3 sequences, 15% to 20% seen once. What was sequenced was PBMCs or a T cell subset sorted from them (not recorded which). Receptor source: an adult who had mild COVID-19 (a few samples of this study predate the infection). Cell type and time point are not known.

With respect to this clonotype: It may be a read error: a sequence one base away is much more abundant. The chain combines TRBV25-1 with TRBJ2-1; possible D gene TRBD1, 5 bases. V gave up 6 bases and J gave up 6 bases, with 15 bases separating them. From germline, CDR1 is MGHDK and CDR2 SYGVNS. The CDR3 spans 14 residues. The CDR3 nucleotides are TGTGCCAGCAGGCACTCAGGGCAGGGCAATGAGCAGTTCTTC. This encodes CASRHSGQGNEQFF.

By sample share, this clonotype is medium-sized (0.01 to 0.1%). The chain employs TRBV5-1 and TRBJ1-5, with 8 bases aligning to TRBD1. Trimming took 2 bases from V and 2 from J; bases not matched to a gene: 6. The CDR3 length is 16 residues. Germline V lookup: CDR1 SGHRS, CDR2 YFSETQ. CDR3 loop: CASSLSGGAGNQPQHF. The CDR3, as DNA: TGCGCCAGCAGCTTATCAGGGGGCGCCGGCAATCAGCCCCAGCATTTT.

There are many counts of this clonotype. CDR3 sequence: CATSDVRTSGTNEQFF. DNA of the CDR3: TGTGCCACCAGTGATGTTAGGACTAGCGGGACCAATGAGCAGTTCTTC. The V gene is TRBV24-1, the J gene TRBJ2-1, with 12 bases aligning to TRBD2. Unmatched junction bases numbered 5, after V lost 3 bases and J lost 6 bases. Germline CDR1 is KGHDR and CDR2 is SFDVKD. There are 16 residues in the CDR3.

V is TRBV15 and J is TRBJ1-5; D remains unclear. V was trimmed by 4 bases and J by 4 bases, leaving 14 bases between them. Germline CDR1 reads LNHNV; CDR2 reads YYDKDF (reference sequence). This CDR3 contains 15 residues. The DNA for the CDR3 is TGTGCCACCAGCAAACCGGGAAACCTTAATCAGCCCCAGCATTTT. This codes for CATSKPGNLNQPQHF. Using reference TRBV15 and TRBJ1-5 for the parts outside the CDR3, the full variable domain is DAMVIQNPRYQVTQFGKPVTLSCSQTLNHNVMYWYQQKSSQAPKLLFHYYDKDFNNEADTPDNFQSRRPNTSFCFLDIRSPGLGDTAMYLCATSKPGNLNQPQHFGDGTRLSIL.

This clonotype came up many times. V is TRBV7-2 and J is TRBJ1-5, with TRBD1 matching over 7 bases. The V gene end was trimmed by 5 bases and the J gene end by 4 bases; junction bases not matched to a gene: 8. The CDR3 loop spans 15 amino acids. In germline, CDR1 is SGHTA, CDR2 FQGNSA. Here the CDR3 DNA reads TGTGCCAGCAGCCGAACTTCAGGGGGGAATCAGCCCCAGCATTTT. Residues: CASSRTSGGNQPQHF.

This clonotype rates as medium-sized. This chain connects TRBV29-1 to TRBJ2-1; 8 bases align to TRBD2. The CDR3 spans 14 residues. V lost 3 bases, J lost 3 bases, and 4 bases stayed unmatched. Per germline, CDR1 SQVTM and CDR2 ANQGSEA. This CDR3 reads CSVDGTRDYNEQFF. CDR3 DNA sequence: TGCAGCGTTGACGGGACTAGAGACTACAATGAGCAGTTCTTC.

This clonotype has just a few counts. The CDR3 region is CASSDKGQGMHEQYF. In nucleotides, the CDR3 is TGTGCCAGCAGCGATAAGGGACAGGGAATGCACGAGCAGTACTTC. V gene TRBV7-7 combines with J gene TRBJ2-7; TRBD1 matches 9 bases. The CDR3 is 15 amino acids. Germline assignment: CDR1 SSHAT and CDR2 FNYEAQ (reference sequence). V was pared by 5 bases and J by 5 bases, with 10 bases of the junction left unmatched.

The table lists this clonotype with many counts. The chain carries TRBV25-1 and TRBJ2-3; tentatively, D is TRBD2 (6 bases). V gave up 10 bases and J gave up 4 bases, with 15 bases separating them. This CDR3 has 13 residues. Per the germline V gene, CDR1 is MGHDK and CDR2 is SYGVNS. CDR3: CATEAAGSDTQYF. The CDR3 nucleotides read TGTGCCACGGAAGCGGCGGGGTCAGATACGCAGTATTTT.

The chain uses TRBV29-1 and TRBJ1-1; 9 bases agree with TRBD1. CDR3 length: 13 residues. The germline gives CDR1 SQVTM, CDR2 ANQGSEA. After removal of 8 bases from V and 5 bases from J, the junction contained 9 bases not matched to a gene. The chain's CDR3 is CSTHRGPGTEAFF. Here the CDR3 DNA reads TGCAGCACCCACAGGGGGCCGGGGACTGAAGCTTTCTTT.

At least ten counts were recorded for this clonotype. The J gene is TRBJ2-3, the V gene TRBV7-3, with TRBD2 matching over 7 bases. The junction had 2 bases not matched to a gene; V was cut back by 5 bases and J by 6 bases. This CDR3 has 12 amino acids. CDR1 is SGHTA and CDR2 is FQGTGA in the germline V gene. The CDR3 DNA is TGTGCCAGCAGCCACGGGGGGGATACGCAGTATTTT. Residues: CASSHGGDTQYF. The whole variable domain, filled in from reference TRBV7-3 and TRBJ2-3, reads GAGVSQTPSNKVTEKGKYVELRCDPISGHTALYWYRQSLGQGPEFLIYFQGTGAADDSGLPNDRFFAVRPEGSVSTLKIQRTERGDSAVYLCASSHGGDTQYFGPGTRLTVL.